Listed below are T cell receptor beta chains from one sample, sequenced in a study of T cell responses to AZD1222 COVID-19 vaccine. Clones were sequenced by immunoSEQ multiplex PCR, and TCRdb holds only the in-frame ones, with some missing. The sample gives around 140,000 clones, 75% to 95% of which show up once; about 1.9% is in the top ten. This material consisted of peripheral blood, taken 28 days after the second AZD1222 dose. The receptors stem from an adult who received the AZD1222 COVID-19 vaccine. Each CDR3 is given with its conserved first and last residue. D genes are given only for firm matches. Clone size is not always given. Where it is, it says once, few, many or a class for expanded clones.

v_gene,abundance,j_gene,d_gene,CDR3aa,CDR3nt
TRBV5-6,few,TRBJ2-2,NA,CASSEGLLNTGELFF,TGTGCCAGCAGCGAAGGACTCCTGAACACCGGGGAGCTGTTTTTT
TRBV3-1/TRBV3-2,NA,TRBJ2-6,TRBD1,CASSRQGAGANVLTF,TGTGCCAGCAGCCGACAGGGTGCCGGGGCCAACGTCCTGACTTTC
TRBV18,NA,TRBJ1-2,NA,CASSPETESYGYTF,TGTGCCAGCTCGCCGGAGACAGAGTCCTATGGCTACACCTTC
TRBV6-5,NA,TRBJ1-2,NA,CASSFDRNYGYTF,TGTGCCAGCAGTTTCGACAGAAACTATGGCTACACCTTC
TRBV7-2,NA,TRBJ1-1,NA,CASSLGGVGTEAFF,TGTGCCAGCAGCTTAGGGGGCGTCGGCACTGAAGCTTTCTTT
TRBV27,NA,TRBJ1-1,TRBD1,CASSIQGGFTEAFF,TGTGCCAGCAGTATACAGGGGGGTTTCACTGAAGCTTTCTTT
TRBV6-5,NA,TRBJ1-1,NA,CASSAAVAEAFF,TGTGCCAGCAGCGCAGCGGTGGCAGAAGCTTTCTTT
TRBV19,NA,TRBJ1-1,NA,CATIPEGTEAFF,TGTGCCACCATCCCCGAGGGCACTGAAGCTTTCTTT
TRBV24-1,NA,TRBJ2-1,TRBD2,CATGGTSGNYNEQFF,TGTGCCACTGGCGGGACTAGCGGGAACTACAATGAGCAGTTCTTC
TRBV19,NA,TRBJ2-3,TRBD2,CASSIGGSGDTQYF,TGTGCCAGTAGTATAGGCGGGAGTGGAGATACGCAGTATTTT
TRBV30,NA,TRBJ2-6,TRBD1,CASDRAAGANVLTF,TGTGCCTCGGACAGGGCGGCTGGGGCCAACGTCCTGACTTTC
TRBV11-1,NA,TRBJ2-2,NA,CASSPPLIGGWELFF,TGTGCCAGCAGCCCCCCCCTAATTGGGGGCTGGGAGCTGTTTTTT
TRBV5-5,few,TRBJ2-7,NA,CASSLSIYEQYF,TGTGCCAGCAGCTTATCCATTTACGAGCAGTACTTC
TRBV9,NA,TRBJ2-3,NA,CASSVAPGALDTQYF,TGTGCCAGCAGCGTAGCCCCGGGAGCCCTAGATACGCAGTATTTT
TRBV15,NA,TRBJ2-7,NA,CATSRDKEVTYEQYF,TGTGCCACCAGCAGAGATAAGGAGGTTACCTACGAGCAGTACTTC
TRBV4-1,NA,TRBJ1-6,NA,CASSQEGQLLWDSPLHF,TGCGCCAGCAGCCAAGAAGGGCAGCTCCTTTGGGATTCACCCCTCCACTTT
TRBV5-8,NA,TRBJ1-6,TRBD1,CASSSWGGQGSKRSPLHF,TGTGCCAGCAGCTCCTGGGGAGGACAGGGAAGCAAGCGATCACCCCTCCACTTT
TRBV28,NA,TRBJ1-5,TRBD1,CASSLEGTGGWGPQHF,TGTGCCAGCAGTTTGGAGGGCACAGGGGGGTGGGGGCCCCAGCATTTT
TRBV24-1,NA,TRBJ1-3,NA,CATSPLGGDTIYF,TGTGCCACCAGTCCTCTGGGTGGGGACACCATATATTTT
TRBV24-1,NA,TRBJ2-1,NA,CATSDPAGRDNEQFF,TGTGCCACCAGTGATCCGGCGGGACGGGACAATGAGCAGTTCTTC
TRBV14,once,TRBJ2-2,NA,CASSQDWVTGELFF,TGTGCCAGCAGCCAAGATTGGGTTACCGGGGAGCTGTTTTTT
TRBV5-1,NA,TRBJ1-2,NA,CASSLGTQAHGYTF,TGCGCCAGCAGCTTGGGGACGCAGGCCCATGGCTACACCTTC
TRBV3-1/TRBV3-2,NA,TRBJ2-1,TRBD1,CASSPGTGDEQFF,TGTGCCAGCAGCCCCGGGACAGGGGATGAGCAGTTCTTC
TRBV9,NA,TRBJ2-3,TRBD2,CASSTGTSGGTTDTQYF,TGTGCCAGCAGCACCGGGACTAGCGGGGGGACGACAGATACGCAGTATTTT
TRBV30,NA,TRBJ1-1,NA,CAWSVHRTLEAFF,TGTGCCTGGAGTGTACATAGAACGTTGGAAGCTTTCTTT
TRBV25-1,NA,TRBJ2-1,TRBD1,CASTTGTGTYNEQFF,TGTGCCAGCACCACCGGGACAGGGACCTACAATGAGCAGTTCTTC
TRBV9,NA,TRBJ1-6,NA,CASSAEGNPPLHF,TGTGCCAGCAGCGCCGAGGGGAACCCACCCCTCCACTTT
TRBV2,NA,TRBJ1-1,NA,CASSGVGVGTEAFF,TGTGCCAGCAGTGGAGTAGGGGTAGGCACTGAAGCTTTCTTT
TRBV7-3,NA,TRBJ2-3,NA,CASSLHGGDADTQYF,TGTGCCAGCAGCTTACATGGGGGAGACGCAGATACGCAGTATTTT
TRBV7-9,NA,TRBJ2-5,NA,CASSLRLTIQETQYF,TGTGCCAGCAGCTTAAGACTGACGATCCAAGAGACCCAGTACTTC
TRBV19,NA,TRBJ1-2,TRBD1,CASSPGTALGYGYTF,TGTGCCAGTAGTCCCGGGACAGCGCTCGGCTATGGCTACACCTTC
TRBV9,NA,TRBJ2-5,TRBD2,CASSVGILAGGEETQYF,TGTGCCAGCAGCGTAGGAATCCTAGCGGGAGGGGAAGAGACCCAGTACTTC
TRBV30,NA,TRBJ2-5,TRBD2,CAWGGGDQETQYF,TGTGCCTGGGGCGGGGGGGACCAAGAGACCCAGTACTTC
TRBV5-6,NA,TRBJ2-1,NA,CASSLGLPYNEQFF,TGTGCCAGCAGCTTGGGGCTGCCCTACAATGAGCAGTTCTTC
TRBV6-2/TRBV6-3,few,TRBJ1-1,NA,CASSYGVGAFF,TGTGCCAGCAGTTACGGGGTCGGAGCTTTCTTT
TRBV3-1/TRBV3-2,few,TRBJ1-1,NA,CASSPRGGLNTEAFF,TGTGCCAGCAGCCCTAGGGGAGGACTTAACACTGAAGCTTTCTTT
TRBV29-1,NA,TRBJ2-3,NA,CGGGYSTDTQYF,TGCGGTGGGGGATATAGCACAGATACGCAGTATTTT
TRBV7-8,NA,TRBJ1-2,NA,CASSLGRFNYGYTF,TGTGCCAGCAGCCTCGGGAGATTTAACTATGGCTACACCTTC
TRBV2,NA,TRBJ1-2,NA,CASSPREDNYGYTF,TGTGCCAGCAGTCCCAGGGAGGATAACTATGGCTACACCTTC
TRBV7-6,NA,TRBJ2-1,NA,CASSLALRGEQFF,TGTGCCAGCAGCTTAGCTCTTCGGGGAGAGCAGTTCTTC
TRBV9,NA,TRBJ1-2,NA,CASSKGGSGPYYGYTF,TGTGCCAGCAGTAAGGGCGGGTCAGGGCCCTACTATGGCTACACCTTC
TRBV12-3/TRBV12-4,few,TRBJ1-2,TRBD1,CASSVGQRYGYTF,TGTGCCAGCAGTGTGGGACAGCGCTATGGCTACACCTTC
TRBV2,NA,TRBJ1-5,NA,CASSNGAGNQPQHF,TGTGCCAGCAGTAACGGGGCCGGCAATCAGCCCCAGCATTTT
TRBV2,NA,TRBJ1-5,NA,CASRLGGDQPQHF,TGTGCCAGCAGGTTGGGGGGGGATCAGCCCCAGCATTTT
TRBV7-9,once,TRBJ1-1,NA,CASSRDIREAEAFF,TGTGCCAGCAGCCGGGACATCCGCGAGGCTGAAGCTTTCTTT
TRBV9,NA,TRBJ1-1,NA,CASSVGQVGPEAFF,TGTGCCAGCAGCGTAGGGCAGGTCGGACCTGAAGCTTTCTTT
TRBV25-1,few,TRBJ2-3,NA,CASSEYFSGNARDTQYF,TGTGCCAGCAGTGAATATTTCAGCGGTAACGCTAGGGATACGCAGTATTTT
TRBV5-1,NA,TRBJ1-3,TRBD1,CASSLAGQVSSGNTIYF,TGCGCCAGCAGCTTGGCGGGACAGGTCAGCTCTGGAAACACCATATATTTT
TRBV28,NA,TRBJ1-6,NA,CASEQGTSPLHF,TGTGCCAGCGAGCAGGGGACTTCACCCCTCCACTTT
TRBV6-1,once,TRBJ1-2,NA,CASSEMELDNYGYTF,TGTGCCAGCAGTGAAATGGAACTGGACAACTATGGCTACACCTTC
TRBV9,once,TRBJ1-1,NA,CASSPPGLNTEAFF,TGTGCCAGCAGCCCACCCGGGCTGAACACTGAAGCTTTCTTT
TRBV18,NA,TRBJ2-5,TRBD2,CASSPIVGLAGETQYF,TGTGCCAGCTCACCAATAGTAGGACTAGCGGGAGAGACCCAGTACTTC
TRBV27,NA,TRBJ1-3,NA,CASSLRQGNTIYF,TGTGCCAGCAGTTTAAGACAAGGAAACACCATATATTTT
TRBV28,NA,TRBJ1-5,TRBD1,CASSGGQGGDQPQHF,TGTGCCAGCAGTGGGGGACAGGGAGGGGATCAGCCCCAGCATTTT
TRBV7-8,NA,TRBJ2-3,NA,CASSLEYSSTDTQYF,TGTGCCAGCAGCTTAGAGTACAGTAGCACAGATACGCAGTATTTT
TRBV30,once,TRBJ1-4,NA,CALQGGVTNEKLFF,TGTGCCCTACAGGGAGGGGTAACTAATGAAAAACTGTTTTTT
TRBV2,NA,TRBJ1-2,TRBD1,CASSEGQGMGGYTF,TGTGCCAGCAGTGAGGGACAGGGTATGGGTGGCTACACCTTC